The next 13 T cell receptor beta chains were all read from a single sample in a study of OX40 agonist ivuxolimab in advanced cancers. Sequenced by immunoSEQ multiplex PCR; TCRdb stores in-frame clones only, minus some. The sample lists some 20,000 clones, roughly 84% occurring once. This material consisted of CD4+ or CD8+ T cells sorted from blood, taken in a trial of the OX40 agonist ivuxolimab. These TCRs come from an adult with an advanced solid tumor such as melanoma, head and neck, liver or kidney cancer.

This clone was observed a single time. The rearrangement links TRBV7-9 to TRBJ2-3; D uncertain. The CDR3 length is 9 residues. The V gene's germline CDR1 is SEHNR and CDR2 FQNEAQ (reference sequence). The DNA for the CDR3 is TGTCCCTGTACAGATACGCAGTATTTT. As protein: CPCTDTQYF.

This sequence joins TRBV30 and TRBJ1-4; the D gene is possibly TRBD1 (5 bases). The CDR3 spans 15 residues. CDR1 and CDR2 (germline): GTSNPN, SVGIG (reference sequence). The germline V and J ends were trimmed by 0 bases and 5 bases, with 13 bases remaining between them. The CDR3 loop reads CAWSVKGTTNEKLFF. The CDR3 DNA sequence: TGTGCCTGGAGTGTAAAAGGGACCACCAATGAAAAACTGTTTTTT.

The chain links TRBV9 to TRBJ2-1; 7 positions agree with TRBD1. CDR3 length: 15 residues. Looked up from germline, CDR1 is SGDLS and CDR2 is YYNGEE. Unmatched junction bases numbered 6, after V lost 3 bases and J lost 3 bases. Here the CDR3 reads CASSARDRDYNEQFF. Written as DNA, the CDR3 is TGTGCCAGCAGCGCCCGGGACAGAGACTACAATGAGCAGTTCTTC.

The J gene is TRBJ1-5, the V gene TRBV10-3; 8 bases match TRBD1. Germline CDR1 and CDR2: ENHRY and SYGVKD. CDR3 size: 15 residues. V dropped 0 bases and J dropped 2; count of bases not matched to a gene: 0. CDR3 sequence: CAISESGQGNQPQHF. CDR3 bases: TGTGCCATCAGTGAGTCGGGACAGGGCAATCAGCCCCAGCATTTT.

The V gene is TRBV19, the J gene TRBJ2-1, with 10 bases fitting TRBD2. This CDR3 has 18 amino acids. Germline lookup yields CDR1 LNHDA and CDR2 SQIVND (reference sequence). Trimming at V came to 3 bases and at J to 5 bases, leaving 13 bases not matched to a gene. The CDR3 spells CASSIKVLGTSVNNEQFF. The CDR3 DNA sequence: TGTGCCAGTAGTATTAAAGTCTTGGGGACTAGCGTGAACAATGAGCAGTTCTTC.

V and J are TRBV28 and TRBJ2-1; D is uncertain. Germline CDR1 MDHEN, CDR2 SYDVKM. This CDR3 comprises 13 residues. The V gene lost 7 bases and the J gene lost 1 base, with 8 bases spanning the gap. As DNA, the CDR3 is TGTGCCAGCACACTCCTTTCCTACAATGAGCAGTTCTTC. It specifies CASTLLSYNEQFF.

This chain links TRBV2 with TRBJ1-2, with D tentatively TRBD1 (5 bases). Deletions cut 6 bases from V and 8 bases from J, with 13 bases between. This CDR3 is built from 12 residues. Germline loops: CDR1 SNHLY, CDR2 FYNNEI. CDR3 in DNA: TGTGCCAGCAGGCAGGAAGGGGACGGCTACACCTTC. Its protein product is CASRQEGDGYTF.

The chain couples TRBV6-1 to TRBJ1-4; a weak D match, TRBD1 (5 bases). Germline CDR1 and CDR2: MNHNS and SASEGT. The V end was cut by 3 bases, the J end by 8 bases, with 16 bases between. The CDR3 length is 15 residues. DNA of the CDR3: TGTGCCAGCAGTGAGTCTCGGGGATCAGGGGAAAAACTGTTTTTT. This gives the protein CASSESRGSGEKLFF.

The chain links TRBV5-4 to TRBJ2-5, with a weak D call TRBD2 (5 bases). Germline V lookup: CDR1 SGHNT, CDR2 YYREEE (reference sequence). This CDR3 is 13 amino acids long. V lost 7 bases, J lost 3 bases, and 13 bases lay in between. The CDR3 spells CASSRTREETQYF. In DNA form, the CDR3 reads TGTGCCAGCTCTCGAACTAGAGAAGAGACCCAGTACTTC.

The rearrangement joins TRBV27 to TRBJ2-5, with TRBD1 identical over 7 bases. The CDR3 runs 13 residues. After removal of 5 bases from V and 5 bases from J, the junction contained 5 bases not matched to a gene. CDR1 and CDR2 (germline): MNHEY, SMNVEV (reference sequence). The CDR3 is CASSRQGDETQYF. CDR3 nucleotides: TGTGCCAGCAGTAGGCAGGGGGACGAGACCCAGTACTTC.

This chain joins TRBV18 and TRBJ1-1, with D possibly matching TRBD1 (6 bases). CDR3 size: 15 residues. The germline CDR1 and CDR2 sequences are KGHSH and LQKENI. Deletions cut 1 base from V and 3 bases from J, with 12 bases between. CDR3 in DNA: TGTGCCAGCTCACCACTTTCAGGGGAGGACACTGAAGCTTTCTTT. Translation: CASSPLSGEDTEAFF.

This clone has a single count. The rearrangement links TRBV7-9 to TRBJ1-2, with TRBD1 identical over 7 bases. CDR3 length: 11 amino acids. Germline V CDR1 and CDR2: SEHNR, FQNEAQ (reference sequence). V trimming: 5 bases; J trimming: 12 bases; junction bases outside the gene matches: 6. CDR3 coding DNA: TGTGCCAGCAGCATCCAGGGGGGGAACACCTTC. Translated: CASSIQGGNTF.

This chain connects TRBV9 to TRBJ2-7; D is unclear. Trimming cost V 4 bases and J 4 bases, with 9 bases left between them. Germline loops: CDR1 SGDLS, CDR2 YYNGEE. This CDR3 region has 12 residues. The CDR3 DNA sequence: TGTGCCAGCAGCCCCGACTTTTACGAGCAGTACTTC. Encoded protein: CASSPDFYEQYF. Looking up the rest from reference TRBV9 and TRBJ2-7 gives the full variable domain: DSGVTQTPKHLITATGQRVTLRCSPRSGDLSVYWYQQSLDQGLQFLIQYYNGEERAKGNILERFSAQQFPDLHSELNLSSLELGDSALYFCASSPDFYEQYFGPGTRLTVT.